The table lists the clone carrying this T cell receptor (beta chain) with a count of one. Sequenced by immunoSEQ multiplex PCR; TCRdb stores in-frame clones only, minus some. The sample holds about 120,000 clones, around 86% seen once. The germline V gene has CDR1 SGHTA and CDR2 FQGTGA. This CDR3 comprises 13 residues. Trimming left V 2 bases short and J 5 bases short, with 4 bases between. The data were taken from a study of blood T cell repertoires in COVID-19. Sequencing input: peripheral blood. This sequence joins TRBV7-3 and TRBJ1-6; D unclear. The clonotype comes from a man at least 80 years old with active or convalescent COVID-19. CDR3 in amino acids: CASSLQNNSPLHF. CDR3 DNA sequence: TGTGCCAGCAGCTTACAGAATAATTCACCCCTCCACTTT.